The source of this T cell receptor beta chain is a study of shared clonotypes between healthy human individuals. Study-wide context: CD4 naive and memory got three plates each, CD8 naive two, CD8 memory one.

Libraries were prepared by immunoSEQ multiplex PCR; TCRdb keeps only in-frame clonotypes and omits some of them. Counted here are about 2 million clones, approximately 94% occurring once; the ten biggest clones make up about 1.1%. It was CD45RO-negative cells, positively selected for CCR7, that made up naive CD8 cells, with terminally differentiated effector memory CD45RA+ cells excluded. The CDR3 runs 16 residues. V was pared by 6 bases and J by 7 bases, with 19 bases between. Germline lookup yields CDR1 MNHNY and CDR2 SVGAGI (reference sequence). Sample: naive CD8+ T cells sorted from blood. V usage is TRBV6-6 and J usage is TRBJ1-6; the D gene is possibly TRBD1 (5 bases). The sequence was collected from a man aged 18 to 30 in good health. The CDR3 DNA sequence: TGTGCCAGCAGCCCTACGGGGGGGGAGGGGAATTCACCCCTCCACTTT. It specifies CASSPTGGEGNSPLHF.